Included here is one TCR beta chain sequence, with context. A single base separates this from a much larger clone, so it may be a read error. This entry comes from a study of T cells in Graves' hyperthyroidism and ophthalmopathy. Whole-study context: It was at initial diagnosis, before any treatment, that peripheral blood was collected.

Each person with ophthalmopathy scored at least 3 on the Clinical Activity Score, reached NOSPECS grade 4 or higher, and had been ill under 3 months. Per germline, CDR1 DFQATT and CDR2 SNEGSKA (reference sequence). There are 14 residues in the CDR3. V lost 4 bases, J lost 4 bases, and 16 bases lay in between. RNA transcripts served as the template for amplifying TCR beta CDR3 regions. Primed by the HTBI set, a first-round RT-PCR was run on the TCR CDR3. MiXCR, run by TCRdb on the multiplex PCR reads, gives a single entry per CDR3 protein. The table includes about 600,000 distinct CDR3 sequences, around 14% detected once.

The receptor was isolated from a young woman with Graves' ophthalmopathy. The chain is built from TRBV20-1 and TRBJ1-1, with no clear D. The material sequenced was blood. The CDR3 DNA reads as TGCAGTGCTACCCGAAGGTTAATAGGCACTGAAGCTTTCTTT. It yields the protein CSATRRLIGTEAFF.